The rows below give T cell receptor beta chains drawn from one sample of a study of blood T cell repertoires in COVID-19. Clones were sequenced by immunoSEQ multiplex PCR, and TCRdb holds only the in-frame ones, with some missing. The table records around 230,000 clones, more than 75% of them present only once. What was sequenced was peripheral blood. The receptor source for this set is a man aged 50-60 years with COVID-19, enrolled during active disease. CDR3s include the opening cysteine and the closing phenylalanine or tryptophan. A D gene is named only where the DNA matches it firmly. Clone size, where shown, is once, few, many, or a class for clones that have expanded.

size | J | V | D | DNA | CDR3
- | TRBJ1-2 | TRBV6-5 | - | TGTGCCAGCAGTTTCAGACAGAGGCCAATAAGTGGCTACACCTTC | CASSFRQRPISGYTF
- | TRBJ2-1 | TRBV5-1 | TRBD2 | TGCGCCAGCAGCCTACTAGCGGGAGGGCTCCATGAGCAGTTCTTC | CASSLLAGGLHEQFF
- | TRBJ2-3 | TRBV12-3/TRBV12-4 | - | TGTGCCAGCAGTTTAGACGGGGCAGATACGCAGTATTTT | CASSLDGADTQYF
- | TRBJ2-1 | TRBV9 | TRBD2 | TGTGCCAGCAGCGTTAGCGGGGGGGTGGGTGAGCAGTTCTTC | CASSVSGGVGEQFF
- | TRBJ1-2 | TRBV28 | - | TGTGCCAGCAGTTTTGGGGGGGACGACTATGGCTACACCTTC | CASSFGGDDYGYTF
- | TRBJ1-2 | TRBV28 | TRBD1 | TGTGCCAGCAGTGGGGACAGGGGGGTCACTGGCTACACCTTC | CASSGDRGVTGYTF
- | TRBJ2-7 | TRBV5-1 | TRBD2 | TGCGCCAGCAGCTACACTGCGGGACTAGCGGTGACCTACGAGCAGTACTTC | CASSYTAGLAVTYEQYF
- | TRBJ2-7 | TRBV27 | TRBD2 | TGTGCCAGCAGTTTATACGGCGGGAGGGTTTACGAGCAGTACTTC | CASSLYGGRVYEQYF
- | TRBJ2-1 | TRBV4-2 | TRBD2 | TGTGCCAGCAGCCATGAAGGGACTAGCGGTCCCAATGAGCAGTTCTTC | CASSHEGTSGPNEQFF
- | TRBJ1-1 | TRBV7-2 | TRBD1 | TGTGCCAGCAGCTTACAGCAGGGGGCTACTGAAGCTTTCTTT | CASSLQQGATEAFF
- | TRBJ2-5 | TRBV7-2 | TRBD1 | TGTGCCAGCAGCAACACAGGGGGCGAGGCGACCCAGTACTTC | CASSNTGGEATQYF
- | TRBJ2-1 | TRBV9 | TRBD2 | TGTGCCAGCAGCGTAGCGGGGGGGCATGAGCAGTTCTTC | CASSVAGGHEQFF
- | TRBJ2-3 | TRBV18 | TRBD2 | TGTGCCAGCTCACCCTTGCCTTACGGAGCGGGAGCTACAGATACGCAGTATTTT | CASSPLPYGAGATDTQYF
- | TRBJ1-4 | TRBV12-5 | TRBD1 | TGTGCTAGTGGCACGTACGCAGGAGGGGGCAGGTGGACTAATGAAAAACTGTTTTTT | CASGTYAGGGRWTNEKLFF
- | TRBJ2-3 | TRBV19 | TRBD1 | TGTGCCAGTGCCGACAGGGTTGATACGCAGTATTTT | CASADRVDTQYF
- | TRBJ1-1 | TRBV4-2 | - | TGTGCCAGCAGCCAAGAGACCCTCCAGGGAACTGAAGCTTTCTTT | CASSQETLQGTEAFF
- | TRBJ2-2 | TRBV2 | TRBD2 | TGTGCCAGCAGACCACTAGCGTCCACCGGGGAGCTGTTTTTT | CASRPLASTGELFF
- | TRBJ1-2 | TRBV7-3 | TRBD1 | TGTGCCAGCAGCTACGGACAGGGGAGTAGCTACACCTTC | CASSYGQGSSYTF
- | TRBJ1-2 | TRBV11-2 | TRBD1 | TGTGCCAGCAGCTTAGATCTGAACAGGGGGACCTATGGCTACACCTTC | CASSLDLNRGTYGYTF
- | TRBJ2-7 | TRBV19 | - | TGTGCCAGTAGTATAGATCCGTCTTACGGCTCCTACGAGCAGTACTTC | CASSIDPSYGSYEQYF
- | TRBJ1-6 | TRBV30 | TRBD1 | TGTGCCGGCACCGGGACAGCCGCTTCACCCCTCCACTTT | CAGTGTAASPLHF
- | TRBJ1-4 | TRBV6-5 | - | TGTGCCAGCAGTAGCGGGGGTTCGAGCGAAAAACTGTTTTTT | CASSSGGSSEKLFF
- | TRBJ1-2 | TRBV28 | - | TGTGCCAGCAGTCCCGGAGGGCAGGGAATAAGCGGCTACACCTTC | CASSPGGQGISGYTF
- | TRBJ2-2 | TRBV2 | TRBD2 | TGTGCCAGCAGTGTCACTAGCGTGACCGGGGAGCTGTTTTTT | CASSVTSVTGELFF
- | TRBJ1-1 | TRBV19 | - | TGTGCCAGTAGTATTCCCAGGGGAGAGTTAGCTTTCTTT | CASSIPRGELAFF
- | TRBJ1-2 | TRBV19 | - | TGTGCCAGTAGTAGTAGCCCAGGGAGGCGATCCTATGGCTACACCTTC | CASSSSPGRRSYGYTF
- | TRBJ1-5 | TRBV30 | TRBD1 | TGTGCCTCAGGGACAGGGTTGGATCAGCCCCAGCATTTT | CASGTGLDQPQHF
- | TRBJ2-1 | TRBV7-2 | TRBD1 | TGTGCCAGCAGCGAAGGACAGGGTTTCTACAATGAGCAGTTCTTC | CASSEGQGFYNEQFF
- | TRBJ1-6 | TRBV4-3 | - | TGCGCCAGCAGCCAAGACGGACTTGGCACCCTCCACTTT | CASSQDGLGTLHF
- | TRBJ2-1 | TRBV9 | TRBD1 | TGTGCCAGCAGCTTACAGGGGGTGTTCTACAATGAGCAGTTCTTC | CASSLQGVFYNEQFF
- | TRBJ2-7 | TRBV11-2 | - | TGTGCCAGCAGCCTAATGTGGGCAGAGAGATACGAGCAGTACTTC | CASSLMWAERYEQYF
- | TRBJ2-1 | TRBV6-5 | TRBD1 | TGTGCCAGCAGCAACGACAGGGGGTCCTACAATGAGCAGTTCTTC | CASSNDRGSYNEQFF
few | TRBJ1-6 | TRBV6-5 | - | TGTGCCAGCAGTTACGGGACAAATCCAGATTCACCCCTCCACTTT | CASSYGTNPDSPLHF
- | TRBJ2-2 | TRBV10-3 | TRBD1 | TGTGCCATCTCCACAGGGGCGGGCGGGGAGCTGTTTTTT | CAISTGAGGELFF
- | TRBJ1-3 | TRBV18 | - | TGTGCCAGCTCACCACTCGACACCAGCTCTGGAAACACCATATATTTT | CASSPLDTSSGNTIYF
- | TRBJ2-3 | TRBV7-2 | TRBD1 | TGTGCCAGCAGCACCCGGACAGGAAGCACAGATACGCAGTATTTT | CASSTRTGSTDTQYF
- | TRBJ2-1 | TRBV18 | - | TGTGCCAGCTCACTAACAGGACCGCAGTTCTTC | CASSLTGPQFF
- | TRBJ2-1 | TRBV14 | TRBD2 | TGTGCCAGCAGCCGACCCGGGACTAGTGATGAGCAGTTCTTC | CASSRPGTSDEQFF
- | TRBJ1-2 | TRBV10-3 | - | TGTGCCATCAGTGAGTCGGCGGGGGGCTATGGCTACACCTTC | CAISESAGGYGYTF
- | TRBJ2-3 | TRBV24-1 | - | TGTGCCACCAGTGATTTCGGTACGCAGTATTTT | CATSDFGTQYF
- | TRBJ1-5 | TRBV5-6 | - | TGTGCCAGCAGCTTGAGGAGTAGCAATCAGCCCCAGCATTTT | CASSLRSSNQPQHF
- | TRBJ2-7 | TRBV3-1/TRBV3-2 | - | TGTGCCAGCAGCCATGGGAGCTACGAGCAGTACTTC | CASSHGSYEQYF
- | TRBJ1-1 | TRBV28 | TRBD1 | TGTGCCAGCAGTCCCCCAGGGGGTCGTGAAGCTTTCTTT | CASSPPGGREAFF
- | TRBJ2-3 | TRBV5-4 | - | TGTGCCAGCAGCCCAGGACAGTTGCCAGATACGCAGTATTTT | CASSPGQLPDTQYF
- | TRBJ1-2 | TRBV6-2/TRBV6-3 | - | TGTGCCAGCAGTTCGGACAGTCTCTATGGCTACACCTTC | CASSSDSLYGYTF
many | TRBJ2-7 | TRBV11-2 | TRBD1 | TGTGCCAGCAGCTTAGATCTCGGGGACAGGGGCTACGAGCAGTACTTC | CASSLDLGDRGYEQYF
- | TRBJ2-3 | TRBV3-1/TRBV3-2 | - | TGTGCCAGCAGCCAAGATCTGGCAGGGCGCAGCACAGATACGCAGTATTTT | CASSQDLAGRSTDTQYF
- | TRBJ1-5 | TRBV19 | TRBD1 | TGTGCCAGCAGTTGGGGGCAGGGGGATCAGCCCCAGCATTTT | CASSWGQGDQPQHF